The 20 T cell receptor beta chains below all came from one sample that was sequenced in a study of blood T cell repertoires in COVID-19. Sequencing was performed with immunoSEQ multiplex PCR; in TCRdb, only in-frame clones are kept and a portion is missing. Among over 110,000 clones listed, approximately 88% were seen once. The sequenced sample was peripheral blood. All receptors come from a human donor in a cohort sampled during active COVID-19.

The chain links TRBV12-3 or TRBV12-4 to TRBJ2-7; D gene unclear. This CDR3 has 11 amino acids. Trimming stripped 6 bases from V and 7 bases from J, with 10 bases between. The CDR3 spells CASSSSKEQYF. The CDR3 coding sequence is TGTGCCAGCAGCTCGTCTAAGGAGCAGTACTTC.

The V gene is TRBV7-8, the J gene TRBJ2-3; D is undetermined. The CDR3 has 13 residues. The ends were cut back, 1 base at V and 4 bases at J, with 6 bases in the middle. CDR1 SGHVS and CDR2 FQNEAQ come from the germline V gene. CDR3 nucleotide sequence: TGTGCCAGCAGCTTAGATAAGCCAGATACGCAGTATTTT. Residues: CASSLDKPDTQYF. Drawing the rest from reference TRBV7-8 and TRBJ2-3, the complete variable domain is GAGVSQSPRYKVAKRGQDVALRCDPISGHVSLFWYQQALGQGPEFLTYFQNEAQLDKSGLPSDRFFAERPEGSVSTLKIQRTQQEDSAVYLCASSLDKPDTQYFGPGTRLTVL.

This chain links TRBV2 with TRBJ1-2; 12 bases align to TRBD1. Losses at the gene ends were 6 bases for V and 4 bases for J; bases not matched to a gene: 3. This CDR3 is built from 14 residues. Germline CDR1 SNHLY, CDR2 FYNNEI. The chain's CDR3 is CASRGQGAGYGYTF. The CDR3 DNA reads TGTGCCAGCAGGGGACAGGGGGCGGGCTATGGCTACACCTTC.

The gene calls are TRBV7-6 and TRBJ1-5, with D possibly TRBD1 on 6 matching bases. CDR3 length equals 17 residues. The germline CDR1 and CDR2 sequences are SGHVS and FNYEAQ. V was shortened by 1 base and J by 7 bases, with 20 bases between the two germline ends. CDR3 region: CASSLEGVVPTWQPQHF. CDR3 coding DNA: TGTGCCAGCAGCTTAGAGGGGGTTGTCCCTACCTGGCAGCCCCAGCATTTT.

V and J are TRBV6-6 and TRBJ2-7, with 9 nucleotides matching TRBD1. Germline loops: CDR1 MNHNY, CDR2 SVGAGI (reference sequence). The CDR3 sequence is 14 residues long. The V and J ends lost 2 bases and 4 bases, in that order; junction bases with no gene match: 3. The DNA for the CDR3 is TGTGCCAGCAGTTACCCGACAGGGGGGTACGAGCAGTACTTC. Translating it yields CASSYPTGGYEQYF.

The chain employs TRBV5-1 and TRBJ2-3; TRBD2 aligns across 14 bases. J lost 6 bases, V lost 2 bases, and 5 bases had no gene match. The CDR3 spans 16 residues. Germline V gene lookup returns CDR1 SGHRS and CDR2 YFSETQ. The chain's CDR3 is CASSLGTSGGSDTQYF. CDR3 coding DNA: TGCGCCAGCAGCTTAGGGACTAGCGGGGGATCCGATACGCAGTATTTT.

This clone was counted between two and nine times. The chain couples TRBV6-4 to TRBJ1-6; D is unresolved. In germline, CDR1 is MRHNA, CDR2 SNTAGT. There are 18 residues in the CDR3. With 4 bases removed from V and 4 bases from J, the gap between germline ends came to 20 bases. CDR3: CASSALPPRAGYNSPLHF. For the CDR3, the DNA is TGTGCCAGCAGTGCCCTCCCACCGAGGGCCGGTTATAATTCACCCCTCCACTTT.

The chain links TRBV7-8 to TRBJ1-2; D is perhaps TRBD1 (6 bases). V dropped 1 base and J dropped 2 bases, with 17 bases sitting between them. The CDR3 contains 17 residues. Germline CDR1 is SGHVS and CDR2 is FQNEAQ. DNA of the CDR3: TGTGCCAGCAGCTTAGAGGGGGTGGCGGGTGGCAACTATGGCTACACCTTC. Translating gives CASSLEGVAGGNYGYTF.

This clone appeared a single time. CDR3 protein: CASSQDTGITYEQYF. CDR3 DNA sequence: TGCGCCAGCAGCCAAGATACAGGGATCACCTACGAGCAGTACTTC. The chain employs TRBV4-1 and TRBJ2-7, with D tentatively TRBD1 (6 bases). The length of the CDR3 is 15 residues. The germline CDR1 and CDR2 sequences are MGHRA and YSYEKL. Trimming removed 0 bases from V and 2 bases from J, with 11 bases in between.

The CDR3, as DNA: TGTGCCAGCAGCCCTAGCGGGGTGTACAATGAGCAGTTCTTC. Protein sequence: CASSPSGVYNEQFF. The chain is built from TRBV7-9 and TRBJ2-1; 9 nucleotides line up with TRBD2. CDR1 and CDR2 from the germline V gene are SEHNR and FQNEAQ (reference sequence). V was clipped by 5 bases and J by 4 bases; unmatched bases: 3. The length of the CDR3 is 14 residues.

This chain connects TRBV6-5 to TRBJ2-1; D unclear. CDR3 length equals 14 residues. Germline V gene sequence: CDR1 MNHEY, CDR2 SVGAGI. The V and J ends lost 8 bases and 1 base respectively, with 12 bases between them. The CDR3 loop reads CASSRRESYNEQFF. In DNA, the CDR3 is TGTGCCAGCTCACGCCGCGAGTCCTACAATGAGCAGTTCTTC.

This clone has a handful of counts. The rearrangement links TRBV6-1 to TRBJ1-5, with 8 bases lining up with TRBD1. Germline values: CDR1 MNHNS, CDR2 SASEGT. V lost 1 base, J lost 3 bases, and 5 bases stayed unmatched. CDR3 length: 16 amino acids. CDR3 amino acids: CASSEVGTGTNQPQHF. The CDR3 DNA follows: TGTGCCAGCAGTGAAGTGGGGACAGGTACCAATCAGCCCCAGCATTTT.

The chain links TRBV7-8 to TRBJ2-1, with TRBD1 as a possible D gene (5 bases). Trimming took 6 bases from V and 5 from J, leaving 5 bases between them. CDR3 length: 11 amino acids. Germline V lookup: CDR1 SGHVS, CDR2 FQNEAQ. CDR3 coding DNA: TGTGCCAGCAGGGACAACAATGAGCAGTTCTTC. Translating it yields CASRDNNEQFF.

The rearrangement uses TRBV7-2 and TRBJ1-2; 7 positions match TRBD1. The CDR3 length is 14 residues. V was pared by 6 bases and J by 3 bases, with 7 bases of the junction left unmatched. Germline V gene data show CDR1 as SGHTA and CDR2 as FQGNSA. The CDR3 spells CASSRQGRDYGYTF. The DNA of the CDR3 is TGTGCCAGCAGTCGACAGGGACGCGACTATGGCTACACCTTC. Using reference TRBV7-2 and TRBJ1-2 for the parts outside the CDR3, the full variable domain is GAGVSQSPSNKVTEKGKDVELRCDPISGHTALYWYRQSLGQGLEFLIYFQGNSAPDKSGLPSDRFSAERTGGSVSTLTIQRTQQEDSAVYLCASSRQGRDYGYTFGSGTRLTVV.

The CDR3 loop is CASSWGGTGELFF. Written as DNA, the CDR3 is TGTGCCAGCAGTTGGGGGGGGACCGGGGAGCTGTTTTTT. The V gene is TRBV12-3 or TRBV12-4, the J gene TRBJ2-2; 7 bases are a match to TRBD2. V was pared by 4 bases and J by 5 bases, with 1 base of the junction left unmatched. The CDR3 length is 13 residues.

This chain uses TRBV6-5 with TRBJ1-6; perhaps TRBD1 as D (6 bases). Trimming removed 9 bases from V and 1 base from J, with 13 bases in between. From germline, CDR1 is MNHEY and CDR2 SVGAGI. This CDR3 region has 15 residues. This CDR3 reads CASVRGLSYNSPLHF. The DNA of the CDR3 is TGTGCCAGTGTCAGGGGATTGTCCTATAATTCACCCCTCCACTTT.

The chain couples TRBV27 to TRBJ2-3; D is uncertain. Germline V lookup: CDR1 MNHEY, CDR2 SMNVEV (reference sequence). Deletions cut 2 bases from V and 2 bases from J, with 5 bases between. The length of the CDR3 is 13 residues. The CDR3 region is CASSLPNTDTQYF. CDR3 bases: TGTGCCAGCAGTTTACCCAACACAGATACGCAGTATTTT.

The gene calls are TRBV10-3 and TRBJ2-2; TRBD1 matches 7 bases. Germline CDR1 and CDR2: ENHRY and SYGVKD. The CDR3 has 14 amino acids. The junction had 0 bases not matched to a gene; V was cut back by 0 bases and J by 5 bases. CDR3 region: CAISESTGTGELFF. CDR3 sequence (DNA): TGTGCCATCAGTGAGTCGACAGGGACCGGGGAGCTGTTTTTT.

The rearrangement links TRBV6-2 or TRBV6-3 to TRBJ2-7; TRBD2 is a possible D gene (5 bases). Germline V gives CDR1 MNHEY, CDR2 SVGEGT. This CDR3 has 13 amino acids. Trimming pared 5 bases from V and 2 bases from J, leaving 10 bases between. This chain's CDR3 is CASSRAGTYEQYF. DNA for the CDR3: TGTGCCAGCAGTCGGGCGGGCACCTACGAGCAGTACTTC.

The V gene is TRBV29-1, the J gene TRBJ2-2; 8 bases align to TRBD2. Germline CDR1 is SQVTM and CDR2 is ANQGSEA. This CDR3 is 14 amino acids long. V lost 6 bases to trimming and J lost 2 bases; unmatched junction nucleotides: 5. DNA of the CDR3: TGCAGCGTGGGACTAGACGTAAACACCGGGGAGCTGTTTTTT. This encodes CSVGLDVNTGELFF.